This T cell receptor beta chain derives from a study of shared T cell receptors in the human thymus. V shed 5 bases and J 1 base; nucleotides not matched to a gene: 16. The CDR3 is 18 amino acids. Looked up from germline, CDR1 is GTSNPN and CDR2 is SVGIG (reference sequence). Clones were sequenced by immunoSEQ multiplex PCR, and TCRdb holds only the in-frame ones, with some missing. The sample shows hundreds of thousands of clones, around 87% of them seen only once. These data are also associated with another study on human thymus T cells. That paper notes: It was from resections taken during corrective heart surgery that the thymus tissue came. Gene usage for V and J segments appeared biased in thymic and blood repertoires. Related reports documented highly overlapping thymic repertoires among unrelated individuals.

The sequence came from a boy under two years old with a congenital heart defect. The chain couples TRBV30 to TRBJ1-1, with 10 bases aligning to TRBD1. The material sequenced was thymocytes. CDR3 in DNA: TGTGCCTGGGGTCCGGGACAGGGGTTTGTGAAGCGGAACACTGAAGCTTTCTTT. It specifies CAWGPGQGFVKRNTEAFF.